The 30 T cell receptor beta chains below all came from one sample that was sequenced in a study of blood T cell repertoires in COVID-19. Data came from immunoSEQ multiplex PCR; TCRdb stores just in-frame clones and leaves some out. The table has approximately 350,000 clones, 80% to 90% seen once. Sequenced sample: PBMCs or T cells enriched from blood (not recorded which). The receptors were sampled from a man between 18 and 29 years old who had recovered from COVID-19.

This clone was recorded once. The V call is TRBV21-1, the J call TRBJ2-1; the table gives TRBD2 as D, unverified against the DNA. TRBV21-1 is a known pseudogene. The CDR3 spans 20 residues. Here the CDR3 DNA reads TGTGCCAGCAGCGAACAAGGACTAGCGGGAGGATTTGAGTACTACAATGAGCAGTTCTTC. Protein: CASSEQGLAGGFEYYNEQFF.

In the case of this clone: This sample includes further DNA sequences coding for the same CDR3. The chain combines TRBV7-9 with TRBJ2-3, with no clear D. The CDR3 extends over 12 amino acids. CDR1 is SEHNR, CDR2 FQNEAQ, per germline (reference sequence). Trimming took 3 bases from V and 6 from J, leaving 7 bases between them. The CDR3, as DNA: TGTGCCAGCAGCTTTGTATCCGATACGCAGTATTTT. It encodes CASSFVSDTQYF. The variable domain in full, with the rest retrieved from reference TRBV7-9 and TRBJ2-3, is DTGVSQNPRHKITKRGQNVTFRCDPISEHNRLYWYRQTLGQGPEFLTYFQNEAQLEKSRLLSDRFSAERPKGSFSTLEIQRTEQGDSAMYLCASSFVSDTQYFGPGTRLTVL.

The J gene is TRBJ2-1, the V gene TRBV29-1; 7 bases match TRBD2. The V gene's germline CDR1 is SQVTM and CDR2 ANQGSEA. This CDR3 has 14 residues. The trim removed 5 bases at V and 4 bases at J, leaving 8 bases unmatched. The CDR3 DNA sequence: TGCAGCGTTTGTCTAGGCGGGGGTTACAATGAGCAGTTCTTC. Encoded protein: CSVCLGGGYNEQFF.

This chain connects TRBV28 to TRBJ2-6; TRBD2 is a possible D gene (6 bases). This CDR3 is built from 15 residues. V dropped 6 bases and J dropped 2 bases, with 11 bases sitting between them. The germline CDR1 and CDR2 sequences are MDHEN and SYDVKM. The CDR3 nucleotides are TGTGCCAGCAGGTTGGAGGGGCCTGGGGCCAACGTCCTGACTTTC. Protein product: CASRLEGPGANVLTF.

In nucleotides, the CDR3 is TGCGCCAGCAGCAGGACAGGAGCCCAGGGAGATACGCAGTATTTT. Amino acids: CASSRTGAQGDTQYF. The rearrangement joins TRBV5-1 to TRBJ2-3; 7 nucleotides agree with TRBD1. The V and J ends lost 4 bases and 5 bases, in that order; junction bases with no gene match: 10. This CDR3 has 15 amino acids. Germline loops: CDR1 SGHRS, CDR2 YFSETQ.

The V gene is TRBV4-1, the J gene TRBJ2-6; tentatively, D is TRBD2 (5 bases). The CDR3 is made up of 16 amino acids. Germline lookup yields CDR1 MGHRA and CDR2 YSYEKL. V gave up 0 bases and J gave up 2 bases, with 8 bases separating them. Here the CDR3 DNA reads TGCGCCAGCAGCCAAGATACGGGAACTGGGGCCAACGTCCTGACTTTC. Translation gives CASSQDTGTGANVLTF.

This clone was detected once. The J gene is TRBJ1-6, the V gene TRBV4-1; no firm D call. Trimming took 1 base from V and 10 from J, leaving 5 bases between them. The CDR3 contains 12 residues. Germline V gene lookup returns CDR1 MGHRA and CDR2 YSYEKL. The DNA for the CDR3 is TGCGCCAGCAGCCAAGTACAATCACCCCTCCACTTT. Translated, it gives CASSQVQSPLHF.

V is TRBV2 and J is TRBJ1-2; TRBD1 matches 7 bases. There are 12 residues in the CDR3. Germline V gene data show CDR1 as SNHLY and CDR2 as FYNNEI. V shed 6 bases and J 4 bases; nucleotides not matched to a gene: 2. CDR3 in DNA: TGTGCCAGCAGGAGGGACAGCTATGGCTACACCTTC. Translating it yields CASRRDSYGYTF.

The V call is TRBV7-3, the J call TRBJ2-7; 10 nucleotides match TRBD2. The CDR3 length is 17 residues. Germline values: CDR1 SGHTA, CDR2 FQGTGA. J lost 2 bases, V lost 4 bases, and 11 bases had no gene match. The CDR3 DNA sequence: TGTGCCAGCAGCTGCCTTGGCCTAGCGGGGGACACCTACGAGCAGTACTTC. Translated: CASSCLGLAGDTYEQYF.

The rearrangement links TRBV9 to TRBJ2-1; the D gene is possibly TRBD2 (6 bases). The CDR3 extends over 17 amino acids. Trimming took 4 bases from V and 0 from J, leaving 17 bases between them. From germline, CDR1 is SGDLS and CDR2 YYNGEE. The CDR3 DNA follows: TGTGCCAGCAGCTCGACGCCCGGGACTTTCTCCTACAATGAGCAGTTCTTC. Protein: CASSSTPGTFSYNEQFF.

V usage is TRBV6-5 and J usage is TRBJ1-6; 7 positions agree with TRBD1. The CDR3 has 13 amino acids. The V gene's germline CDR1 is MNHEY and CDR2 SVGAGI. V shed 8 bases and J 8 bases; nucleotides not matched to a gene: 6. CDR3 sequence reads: CASEDREDSPLHF. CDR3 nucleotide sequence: TGTGCCAGCGAAGACAGGGAGGATTCACCCCTCCACTTT.

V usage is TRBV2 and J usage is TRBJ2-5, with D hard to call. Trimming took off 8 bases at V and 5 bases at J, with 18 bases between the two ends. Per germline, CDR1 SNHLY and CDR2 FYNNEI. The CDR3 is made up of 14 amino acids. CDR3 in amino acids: CASSKPARSETQYF. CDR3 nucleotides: TGTGCCAGCTCAAAACCCGCCCGGTCTGAGACCCAGTACTTC.

As DNA, the CDR3 is TGTGCCAGCAGCCTCGTTAACACCGGGGAGCTGTTTTTT. Protein sequence: CASSLVNTGELFF. This chain joins TRBV11-2 and TRBJ2-2; D is unclear. The germline V gene encodes CDR1 SGHAT and CDR2 FQNNGV. The CDR3 is 13 amino acids. Trimming pared 5 bases from V and 2 bases from J, leaving 6 bases between.

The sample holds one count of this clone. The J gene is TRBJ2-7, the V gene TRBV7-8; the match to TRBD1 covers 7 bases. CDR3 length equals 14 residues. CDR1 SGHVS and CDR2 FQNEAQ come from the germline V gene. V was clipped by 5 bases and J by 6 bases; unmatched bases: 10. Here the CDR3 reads CASSRIGGQGEQYF. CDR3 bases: TGTGCCAGCAGCCGAATAGGGGGCCAGGGCGAGCAGTACTTC.

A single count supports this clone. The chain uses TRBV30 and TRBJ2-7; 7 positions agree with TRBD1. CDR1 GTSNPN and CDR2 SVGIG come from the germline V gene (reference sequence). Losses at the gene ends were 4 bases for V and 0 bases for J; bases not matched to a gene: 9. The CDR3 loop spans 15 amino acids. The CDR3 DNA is TGTGCCTGGAAGCCCCGGACAGGCGGCTCCTACGAGCAGTACTTC. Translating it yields CAWKPRTGGSYEQYF.

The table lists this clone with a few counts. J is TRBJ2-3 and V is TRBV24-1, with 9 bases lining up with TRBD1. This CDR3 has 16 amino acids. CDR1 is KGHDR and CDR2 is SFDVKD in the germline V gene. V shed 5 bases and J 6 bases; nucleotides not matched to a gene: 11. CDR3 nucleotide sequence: TGTGCCACCAGTGGCCCGGGACAGGGCTTTCCCGATACGCAGTATTTT. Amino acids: CATSGPGQGFPDTQYF.

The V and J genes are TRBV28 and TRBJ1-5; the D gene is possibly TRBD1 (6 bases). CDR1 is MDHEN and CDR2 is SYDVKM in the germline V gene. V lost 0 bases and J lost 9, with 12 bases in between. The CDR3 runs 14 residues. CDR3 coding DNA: TGTGCCAGCAGTTTATGGTCGGCACAGGGGCCCCAGCATTTT. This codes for CASSLWSAQGPQHF.

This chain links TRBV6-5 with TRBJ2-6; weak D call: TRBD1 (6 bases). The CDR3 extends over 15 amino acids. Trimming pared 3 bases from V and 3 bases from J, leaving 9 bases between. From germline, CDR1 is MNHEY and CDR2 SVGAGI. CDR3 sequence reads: CASSYSGVGANVLTF. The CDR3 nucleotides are TGTGCCAGCAGTTATTCAGGGGTTGGGGCCAACGTCCTGACTTTC.

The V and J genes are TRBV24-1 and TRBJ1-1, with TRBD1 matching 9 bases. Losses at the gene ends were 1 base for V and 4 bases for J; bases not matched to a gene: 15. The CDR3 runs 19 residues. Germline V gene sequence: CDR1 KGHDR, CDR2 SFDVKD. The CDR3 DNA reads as TGTGCCACCAGTGATTTCCCCATCCCGGAACAGGGGGCCGGCACTGAAGCTTTCTTT. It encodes CATSDFPIPEQGAGTEAFF.

The CDR3 sequence: CAIRQEETQYF. The CDR3 DNA follows: TGTGCCATCAGACAGGAGGAGACCCAGTACTTC. The chain couples TRBV10-3 to TRBJ2-5; D is perhaps TRBD1 (5 bases). With 6 bases removed from V and 5 bases from J, the gap between germline ends came to 7 bases. CDR1 ENHRY and CDR2 SYGVKD come from the germline V gene. This CDR3 spans 11 amino acids.

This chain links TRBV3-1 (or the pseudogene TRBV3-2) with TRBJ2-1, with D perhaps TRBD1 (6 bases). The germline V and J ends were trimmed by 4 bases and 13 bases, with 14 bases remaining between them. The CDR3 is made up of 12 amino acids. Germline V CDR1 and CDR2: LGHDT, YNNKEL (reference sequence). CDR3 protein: CASSPNREFQFF. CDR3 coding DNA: TGTGCCAGCAGCCCAAACAGGGAATTCCAGTTCTTC.

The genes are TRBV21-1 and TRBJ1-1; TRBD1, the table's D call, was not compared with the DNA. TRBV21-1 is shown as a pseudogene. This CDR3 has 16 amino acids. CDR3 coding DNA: TGTGCCAGCAGCAAAACTTACAGGGTGGGGTACACTGAAGCTTTCTTT. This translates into CASSKTYRVGYTEAFF.

The CDR3 spells CASSLEGRREQYF. For the CDR3, the DNA is TGTGCCAGCAGCTTAGAAGGGAGGCGCGAGCAGTACTTC. The V and J genes are TRBV7-8 and TRBJ2-7; possibly TRBD2 for D (6 bases). The CDR3 has 13 amino acids. Germline V gives CDR1 SGHVS, CDR2 FQNEAQ. V shed 1 base and J shed 6 bases, with 10 bases lying between them.

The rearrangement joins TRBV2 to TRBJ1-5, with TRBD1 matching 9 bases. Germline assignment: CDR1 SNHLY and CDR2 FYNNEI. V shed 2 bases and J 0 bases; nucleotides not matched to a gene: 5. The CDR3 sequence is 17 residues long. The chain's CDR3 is CASSEMRTGDSNQPQHF. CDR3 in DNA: TGTGCCAGCAGTGAAATGAGGACAGGGGATAGCAATCAGCCCCAGCATTTT.

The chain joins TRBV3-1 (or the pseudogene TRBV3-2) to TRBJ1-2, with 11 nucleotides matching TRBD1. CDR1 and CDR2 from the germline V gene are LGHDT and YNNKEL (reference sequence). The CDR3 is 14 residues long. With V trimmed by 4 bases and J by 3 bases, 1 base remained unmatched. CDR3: CASSRTGGDYGYTF. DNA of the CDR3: TGTGCCAGCAGCCGGACAGGGGGCGACTATGGCTACACCTTC.

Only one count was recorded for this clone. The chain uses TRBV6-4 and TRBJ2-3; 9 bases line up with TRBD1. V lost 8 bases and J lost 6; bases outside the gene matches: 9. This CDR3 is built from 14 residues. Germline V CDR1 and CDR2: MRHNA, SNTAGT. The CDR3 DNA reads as TGTGCCAGCTCGGACAGGGGCAATGGGGATACGCAGTATTTT. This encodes CASSDRGNGDTQYF.

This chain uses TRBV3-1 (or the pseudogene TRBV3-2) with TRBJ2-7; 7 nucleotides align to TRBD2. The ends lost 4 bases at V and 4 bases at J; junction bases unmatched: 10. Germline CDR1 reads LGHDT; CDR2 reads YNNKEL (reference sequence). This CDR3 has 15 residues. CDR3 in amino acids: CASSRLAEKQYEQYF. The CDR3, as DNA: TGTGCCAGCAGCCGCCTAGCGGAGAAGCAGTACGAGCAGTACTTC.

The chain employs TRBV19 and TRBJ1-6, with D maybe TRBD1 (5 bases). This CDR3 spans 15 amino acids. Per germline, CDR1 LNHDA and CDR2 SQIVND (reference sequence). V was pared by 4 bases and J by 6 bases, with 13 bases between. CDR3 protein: CASSTAGTGNSPLHF. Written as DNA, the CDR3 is TGTGCCAGTAGTACCGCCGGGACTGGTAATTCACCCCTCCACTTT.

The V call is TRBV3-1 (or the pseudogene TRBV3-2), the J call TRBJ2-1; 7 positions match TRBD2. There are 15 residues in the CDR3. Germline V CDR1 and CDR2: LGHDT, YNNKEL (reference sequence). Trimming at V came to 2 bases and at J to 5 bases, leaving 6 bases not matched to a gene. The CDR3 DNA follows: TGTGCCAGCAGCCAACTAGCGGAGAGGGACAATGAGCAGTTCTTC. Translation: CASSQLAERDNEQFF.

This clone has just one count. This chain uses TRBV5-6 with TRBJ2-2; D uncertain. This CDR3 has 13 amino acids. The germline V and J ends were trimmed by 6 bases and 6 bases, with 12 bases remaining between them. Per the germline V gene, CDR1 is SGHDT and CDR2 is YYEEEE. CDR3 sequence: CASTLPAAGELFF. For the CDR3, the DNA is TGTGCCAGCACCCTCCCCGCGGCCGGGGAGCTGTTTTTT.